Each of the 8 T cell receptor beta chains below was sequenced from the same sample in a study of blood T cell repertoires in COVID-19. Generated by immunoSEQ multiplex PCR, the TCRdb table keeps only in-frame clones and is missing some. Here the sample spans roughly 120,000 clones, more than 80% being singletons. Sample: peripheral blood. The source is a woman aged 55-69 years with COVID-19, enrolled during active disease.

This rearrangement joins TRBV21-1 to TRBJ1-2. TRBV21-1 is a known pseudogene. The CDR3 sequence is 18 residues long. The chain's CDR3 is CASSTAGEVYPTNYGYTF. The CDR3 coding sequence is TGTGCCAGCAGCACCGCGGGTGAAGTCTACCCTACTAACTATGGCTACACCTTC.

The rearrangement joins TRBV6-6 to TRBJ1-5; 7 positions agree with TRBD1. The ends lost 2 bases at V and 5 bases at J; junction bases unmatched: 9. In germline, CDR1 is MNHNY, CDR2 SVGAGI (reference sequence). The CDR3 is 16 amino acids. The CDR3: CASSYPNTGEDQPQHF. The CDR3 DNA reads TGTGCCAGCAGTTACCCTAATACAGGGGAGGATCAGCCCCAGCATTTT.

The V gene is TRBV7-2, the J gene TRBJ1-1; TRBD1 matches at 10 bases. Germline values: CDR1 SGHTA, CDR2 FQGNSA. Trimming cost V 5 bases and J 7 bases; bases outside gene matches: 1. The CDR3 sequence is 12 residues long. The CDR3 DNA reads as TGTGCCAGCAGCCGGACAGGGGGTGAAGCTTTCTTT. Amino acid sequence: CASSRTGGEAFF.

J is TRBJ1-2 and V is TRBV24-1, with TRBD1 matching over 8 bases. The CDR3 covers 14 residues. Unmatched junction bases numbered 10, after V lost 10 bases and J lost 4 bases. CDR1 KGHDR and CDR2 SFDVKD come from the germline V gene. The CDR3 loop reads CATVTRDRSYGYTF. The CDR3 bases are TGTGCCACGGTCACCCGGGACAGGAGCTATGGCTACACCTTC.

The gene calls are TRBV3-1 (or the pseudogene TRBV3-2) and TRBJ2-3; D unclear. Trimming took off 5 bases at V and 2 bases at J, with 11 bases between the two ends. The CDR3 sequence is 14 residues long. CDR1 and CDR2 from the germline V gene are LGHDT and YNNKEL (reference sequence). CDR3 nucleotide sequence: TGTGCCAGCAGCGTTGACACCAACACAGATACGCAGTATTTT. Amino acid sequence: CASSVDTNTDTQYF.

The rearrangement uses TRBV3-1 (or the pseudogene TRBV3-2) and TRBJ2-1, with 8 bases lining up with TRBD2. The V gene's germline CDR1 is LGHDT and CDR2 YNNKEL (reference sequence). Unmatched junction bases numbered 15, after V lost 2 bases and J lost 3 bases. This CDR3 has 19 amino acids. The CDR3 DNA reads TGTGCCAGCAGCCAACCCTCGGGGGGCGGGGGGACCTACTACAATGAGCAGTTCTTC. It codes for CASSQPSGGGGTYYNEQFF.

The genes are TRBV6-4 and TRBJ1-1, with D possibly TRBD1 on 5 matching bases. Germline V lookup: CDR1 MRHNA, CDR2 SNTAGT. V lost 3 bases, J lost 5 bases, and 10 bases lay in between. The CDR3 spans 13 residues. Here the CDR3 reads CASSEEPGTEAFF. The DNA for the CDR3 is TGTGCCAGCAGTGAGGAACCAGGGACTGAAGCTTTCTTT.

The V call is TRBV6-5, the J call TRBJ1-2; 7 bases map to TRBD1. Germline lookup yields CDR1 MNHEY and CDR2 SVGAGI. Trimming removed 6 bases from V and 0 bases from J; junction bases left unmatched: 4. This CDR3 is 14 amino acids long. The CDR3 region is CASRRGPSNYGYTF. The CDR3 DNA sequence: TGTGCCAGCAGAAGGGGGCCCTCTAACTATGGCTACACCTTC.